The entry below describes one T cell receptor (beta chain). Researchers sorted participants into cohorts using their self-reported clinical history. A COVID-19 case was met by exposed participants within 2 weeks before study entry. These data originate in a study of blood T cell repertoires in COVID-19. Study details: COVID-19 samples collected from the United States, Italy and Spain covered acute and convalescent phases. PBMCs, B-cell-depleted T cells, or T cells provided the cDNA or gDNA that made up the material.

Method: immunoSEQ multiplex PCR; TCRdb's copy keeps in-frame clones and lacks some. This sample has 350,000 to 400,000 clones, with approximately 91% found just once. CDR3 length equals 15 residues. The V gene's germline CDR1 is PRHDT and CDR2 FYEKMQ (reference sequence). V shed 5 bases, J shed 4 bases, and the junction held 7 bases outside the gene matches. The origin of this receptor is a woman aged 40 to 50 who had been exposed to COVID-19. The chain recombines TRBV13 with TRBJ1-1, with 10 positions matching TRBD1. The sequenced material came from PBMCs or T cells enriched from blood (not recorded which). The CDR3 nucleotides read TGTGCCAGCAGCCCACCGGGACAGGGGTTCACTGAAGCTTTCTTT. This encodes CASSPPGQGFTEAFF. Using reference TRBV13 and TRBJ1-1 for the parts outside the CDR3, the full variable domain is AAGVIQSPRHLIKEKRETATLKCYPIPRHDTVYWYQQGPGQDPQFLISFYEKMQSDKGSIPDRFSAQQFSDYHSELNMSSLELGDSALYFCASSPPGQGFTEAFFGQGTRLTVV.